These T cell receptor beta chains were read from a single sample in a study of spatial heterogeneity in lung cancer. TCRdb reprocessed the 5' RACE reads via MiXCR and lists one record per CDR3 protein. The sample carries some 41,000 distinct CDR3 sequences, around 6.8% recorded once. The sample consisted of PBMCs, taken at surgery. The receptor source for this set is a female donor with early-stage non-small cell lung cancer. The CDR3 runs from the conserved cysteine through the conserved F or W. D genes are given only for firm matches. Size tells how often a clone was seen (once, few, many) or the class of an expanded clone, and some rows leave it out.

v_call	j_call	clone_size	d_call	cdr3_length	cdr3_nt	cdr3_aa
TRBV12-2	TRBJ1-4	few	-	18	TGTGCAAGTCGCTTAGCGATGTTTCCCGACAGTAACATTGAAAAACTGTTTTTT	CASRLAMFPDSNIEKLFF
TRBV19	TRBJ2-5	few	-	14	TGTGCCAGTAGTACATCCGGGACTGGAGAGACCCAGTACTTC	CASSTSGTGETQYF
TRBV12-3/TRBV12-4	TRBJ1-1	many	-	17	TGTGCCAGCAGCGCCCAACAGGGTGTGAACCCTGGCCCTGAAGCTTTCTTT	CASSAQQGVNPGPEAFF
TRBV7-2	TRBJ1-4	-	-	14	TGTGCCAGCAGACAGGGTGCAACTAATGAAAAACTGTTTTTT	CASRQGATNEKLFF
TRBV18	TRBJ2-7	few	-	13	TGTGCCAGCTCCCCCCTAGGCAGTAGAGAGCAGTACTTC	CASSPLGSREQYF
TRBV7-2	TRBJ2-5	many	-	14	TGTGCCAGCAGCTTAGCGGGGGGCGGGGAGACCCAGTACTTC	CASSLAGGGETQYF
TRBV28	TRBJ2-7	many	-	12	TGTGCCAGCAGCCTGACATCCACGGGGCAGTACTTC	CASSLTSTGQYF
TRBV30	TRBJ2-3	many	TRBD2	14	TGTGCCTGGAAATTAGGCGGGGGGAAAGATACGCAGTATTTT	CAWKLGGGKDTQYF
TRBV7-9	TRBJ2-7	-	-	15	TGTACCAGCAGCTTAATGGGGGCTGGCTCCTACGAGCAGTACTTC	CTSSLMGAGSYEQYF
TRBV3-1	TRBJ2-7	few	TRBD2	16	TGTGCCAGCAGCCCCCGCGGGGGGGGAAGATTCTACGAGCAGTACTTC	CASSPRGGGRFYEQYF
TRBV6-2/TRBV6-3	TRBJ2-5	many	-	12	TGTGCCAGCAGCCCCCGCACGGAGACCCAGTACTTC	CASSPRTETQYF
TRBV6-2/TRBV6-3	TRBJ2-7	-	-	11	TGTGCCACGTCGGTAGGGGTCGAGCAGTACTTC	CATSVGVEQYF
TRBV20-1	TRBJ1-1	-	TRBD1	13	TGCAGTGCTAGGGGCAGGGGGCGACCTGAAGCTTTCTTT	CSARGRGRPEAFF
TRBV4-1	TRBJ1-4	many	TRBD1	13	TGCGCCAGCAGCCAAGGTCCGGGACAGGAACTGTTTTTT	CASSQGPGQELFF
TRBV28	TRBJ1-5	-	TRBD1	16	TGTGCCAGCAGTAAAGGACAGGGGGCTCGCAATCAGCCCCAGCATTTT	CASSKGQGARNQPQHF
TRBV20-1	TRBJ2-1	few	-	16	TGCAGTGCTATCGTGACTCGCCGTAGGTCAGGGAATGAGCAGTTCTTC	CSAIVTRRRSGNEQFF
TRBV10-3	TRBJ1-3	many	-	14	TGTGCCATCAACTCGGGGCCCTCTGGAAACACCATATATTTT	CAINSGPSGNTIYF
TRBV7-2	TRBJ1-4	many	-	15	TGTGCCAGCAGCTTAGGAGGGGCAAGCAATGAAAAACTGTTTTTT	CASSLGGASNEKLFF
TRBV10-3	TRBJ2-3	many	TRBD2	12	TGTGCCACCCAGTTGGGGGGGGATACGCAGTATTTT	CATQLGGDTQYF
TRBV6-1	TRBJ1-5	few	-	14	TGTGCCAGCAGGGGTGGACAGTTCAATCAGCCCCAGCATTTT	CASRGGQFNQPQHF
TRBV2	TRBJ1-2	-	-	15	TGTGCCAGCAGGGTAGAAGGTCCCCGGAACTATGGCTACACCTTC	CASRVEGPRNYGYTF
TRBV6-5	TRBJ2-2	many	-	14	TGTGCCAGCATGCGCCGGAGGGCCACCGGGGAGCTGTTTTTT	CASMRRRATGELFF
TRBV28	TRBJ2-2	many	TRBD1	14	TGTGCCAGCAGGGGACAGGGACGGGGCGGGGAGCTGTTTTTT	CASRGQGRGGELFF
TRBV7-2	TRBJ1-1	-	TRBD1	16	TGTGCCAGCAGCTTAGCCGGGACAGGGATCGGAGGGGAAGCTTTCTTT	CASSLAGTGIGGEAFF
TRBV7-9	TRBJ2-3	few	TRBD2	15	TGTGCCAGCAGCTCCTTAGCGGGGGGGCCGGATACGCAGTATTTT	CASSSLAGGPDTQYF
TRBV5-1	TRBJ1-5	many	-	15	TGCGCCAGCAGCTTCTGGGGTGGGCCCAATCAGCCCCAGCATTTT	CASSFWGGPNQPQHF
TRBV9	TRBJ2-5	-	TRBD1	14	TGTGCCAGCAGCGTAGGAGGGGGCCAGGAGACCCAGTACTTC	CASSVGGGQETQYF
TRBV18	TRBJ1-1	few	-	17	TGTGCCAGCTCACCACCCAGTCGGGGGCAACAGAACACTGAAGCTTTCTTT	CASSPPSRGQQNTEAFF
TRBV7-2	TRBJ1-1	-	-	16	TGTGCCAGCAGCTTCCGGACGGGAACCGGAAACACTGAAGCTTTCTTT	CASSFRTGTGNTEAFF
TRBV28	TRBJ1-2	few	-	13	TGTGCCAGCAGCTCCGGGGCCGGATATGGCTACACCTTC	CASSSGAGYGYTF
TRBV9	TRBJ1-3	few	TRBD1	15	TGTGCCAGCAGCGTAGGACAGGGGCCAGGAAACACCATATATTTT	CASSVGQGPGNTIYF
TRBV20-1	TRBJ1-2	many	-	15	TGCAGTGCTAGAGATCTGAGGACATCCAACTATGGCTACACCTTC	CSARDLRTSNYGYTF
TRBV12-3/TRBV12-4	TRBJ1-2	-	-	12	TGTGCCAGCAACCTGGGATTCTGGGGCTACACCTTC	CASNLGFWGYTF
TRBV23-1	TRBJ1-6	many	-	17	TGCGCCAGCAGCAAACGGCGGGTCCCCCTCGGAGATTCACCCCTCCACTTT	CASSKRRVPLGDSPLHF
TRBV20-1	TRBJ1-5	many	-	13	TGCAGTGCTACTATCGACGGCGATCAGCCCCAGCATTTT	CSATIDGDQPQHF
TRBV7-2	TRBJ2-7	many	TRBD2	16	TGTGCCAGCAGCGGACGGGGGGGGCCACCTTCCTACGAGCAGTACTTC	CASSGRGGPPSYEQYF
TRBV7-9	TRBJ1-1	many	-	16	TGTGCCAGCAGCTCCCAACCGGGACGGATGAACACTGAAGCTTTCTTT	CASSSQPGRMNTEAFF
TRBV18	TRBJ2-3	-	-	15	TGTGCCAGCTCATCCCCCCGCGGGGGCACAGATACGCAGTATTTT	CASSSPRGGTDTQYF
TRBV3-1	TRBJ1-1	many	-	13	TGTGCCAGCAGCCGTTACAGGAACACTGAAGCTTTCTTT	CASSRYRNTEAFF
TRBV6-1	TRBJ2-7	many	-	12	TGTGCCAGCAGTGAAGCGGGATACGAGCAGTACTTC	CASSEAGYEQYF
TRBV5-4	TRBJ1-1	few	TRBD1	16	TGTGCCAGCAGCCCAACCGGACAGGGGGAAAACACTGAAGCTTTCTTT	CASSPTGQGENTEAFF
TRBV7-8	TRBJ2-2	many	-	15	TGTGCCAGCAGCTTATGGGGGACAACCACCGGGGAGCTGTTTTTT	CASSLWGTTTGELFF
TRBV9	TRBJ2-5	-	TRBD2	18	TGTGCCAGCAGCGTAGGTGCTAGCGGGGGACTCCCCCAAGAGACCCAGTACTTC	CASSVGASGGLPQETQYF
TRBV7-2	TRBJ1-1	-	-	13	TGTGCCAGCAGCTTAGCGCAAGACCAAGGAGCTTTCTTT	CASSLAQDQGAFF
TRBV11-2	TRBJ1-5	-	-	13	TGTGCCAGCAGCTTACGGGGGAATCAGCCCCAGCATTTT	CASSLRGNQPQHF
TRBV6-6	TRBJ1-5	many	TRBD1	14	TGTGCCAGCAGTAGACAGGGACCAAATCAGCCCCAGCATTTT	CASSRQGPNQPQHF
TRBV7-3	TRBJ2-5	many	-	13	TGTGCCAGCAGTGCGGGGGCACAAGAGACCCAGTACTTC	CASSAGAQETQYF
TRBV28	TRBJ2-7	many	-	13	TGTGCCAGCTCTACTTTTCGCCCCTACGAGCAGTACTTC	CASSTFRPYEQYF
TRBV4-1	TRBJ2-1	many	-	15	TGCGCCAGCAGCCAAGGACGGCGCTCCTACAATGAGCAGTTCTTC	CASSQGRRSYNEQFF
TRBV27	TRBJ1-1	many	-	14	TGTGCCAGCAGTCCTAGGGGCGGGGCGACTGAAGCTTTCTTT	CASSPRGGATEAFF
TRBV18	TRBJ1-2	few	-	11	TGTGCCAGCTCACCGGGTGGCGACTCCGCCTTC	CASSPGGDSAF
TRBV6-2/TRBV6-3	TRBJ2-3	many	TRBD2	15	TGTGCCAGCGGGAAGTCCGGACTAGGGACAGATACGCAGTATTTT	CASGKSGLGTDTQYF
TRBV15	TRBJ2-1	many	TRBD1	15	TGTGCCACCAGCCTAACAGGGGGCAAAAACAATGAGCAGTTCTTC	CATSLTGGKNNEQFF
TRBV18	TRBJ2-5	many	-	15	TGTGCCAGCTCACGGTGGGACACCCTAACAGGGACCCAGTACTTC	CASSRWDTLTGTQYF
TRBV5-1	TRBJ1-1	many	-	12	TGCGCCAGCGGGCCCGGGGGGAGTGAAGCTTTCTTT	CASGPGGSEAFF
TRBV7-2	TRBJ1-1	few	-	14	TGTGCCAGCAGCCCCCAATTAGTGAGCTGGGAAGCTTTCTTT	CASSPQLVSWEAFF
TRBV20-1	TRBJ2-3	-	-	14	TGCAGTGCCCCCACCGCGGGGGCCACAGATACGCAGTATTTT	CSAPTAGATDTQYF